This T cell receptor (beta chain) was sequenced in a study of OX40 agonist ivuxolimab in advanced cancers. The data were produced by immunoSEQ multiplex PCR, yet TCRdb's version contains in-frame clones alone and is incomplete. The table records tens of thousands of clones, 70% to 90% of them present only once. From germline, CDR1 is SGHVS and CDR2 FQNEAQ. Trimming left V 6 bases short and J 3 bases short, with 18 bases between. This CDR3 contains 15 residues. Prior autoimmune disease or systemic immunosuppression barred patients. The rearrangement uses TRBV7-8 and TRBJ2-7; D may be TRBD1 (5 bases). This TCR was sampled from an adult with an advanced solid tumor such as melanoma, head and neck, liver or kidney cancer. This sample comprised CD4+ or CD8+ T cells sorted from blood, obtained in a trial of the OX40 agonist ivuxolimab. This CDR3 is CASRLNAQEGYEQYF. CDR3 DNA sequence: TGTGCCAGCAGACTTAACGCACAGGAAGGCTACGAGCAGTACTTC.